Listed below are T cell receptor beta chains from one sample, sequenced in a study of beta chain features in type 1 diabetes. The data were produced by immunoSEQ multiplex PCR, yet TCRdb's version contains in-frame clones alone and is incomplete. Of 150,000 to 200,000 clones in the sample, 9% were seen once. Sequencing was carried out using central memory CD4+ T cells from blood. The receptors shown here come from a woman in her 30s with type 1 diabetes. The CDR3 runs from the conserved cysteine through the conserved F or W. D genes are given only for firm matches. The size field is filled for only some rows; it gives once, few, many or a size class.

J	V	size	D	DNA	CDR3
TRBJ1-1	TRBV2	-	-	TGTGCCAGCACCAAGACGCTAGGGGAAGGTGGCACTGAAGCTTTCTTT	CASTKTLGEGGTEAFF
TRBJ1-2	TRBV7-9	few	TRBD1	TGTGCCAGCAGCTTGAAACCCCCGGGACAGGGGAAGGAGAACTATGGCTACACCTTC	CASSLKPPGQGKENYGYTF
TRBJ2-5	TRBV6-6	-	-	TGTGCCAGCAGTTACCACGACTTAGCGGTCCAAGAGACCCAGTACTTC	CASSYHDLAVQETQYF
TRBJ2-1	TRBV4-2	few	TRBD2	TGTGCCAGCAGCCAAGTAGATGCTAGCGGAAACAATGAGCAGTTCTTC	CASSQVDASGNNEQFF
TRBJ2-5	TRBV27	-	-	TGTGCCAGCAGTTTCGCCGCGAACAGGGAACAAGAGACCCAGTACTTC	CASSFAANREQETQYF
TRBJ2-1	TRBV27	-	TRBD1	TGTGCCAGCAGTTTTAACAGGGGGCATGAGCAGTTCTTC	CASSFNRGHEQFF
TRBJ2-3	TRBV7-8	-	TRBD2	TGTGCCAGCAGGCCGCTAGCGGGAAGCACAGATACGCAGTATTTT	CASRPLAGSTDTQYF
TRBJ2-3	TRBV27	few	TRBD1	TGTGCCAGCAGTTTCGGGAAATGGTACAGGGGTAGCACAGATACGCAGTATTTT	CASSFGKWYRGSTDTQYF
TRBJ2-3	TRBV21-1	-	-	TGTGCCAGCAGCGCGTCAGGGGCCGGCACAGATACGCAGTATTTT	CASSASGAGTDTQYF
TRBJ2-5	TRBV11-2	few	-	TGTGCCAGCAGCCCTTCCGATCTAGTGACCCAGTACTTC	CASSPSDLVTQYF
TRBJ2-7	TRBV9	-	-	TGTGCCAGCAGCGTAGGGAACGGGGTCCACGAGCAGTACTTC	CASSVGNGVHEQYF
TRBJ2-1	TRBV11-2	-	TRBD2	TGTGCCAGCAGCTTAGGCACTAGCGTGGAGCAGTTCTTC	CASSLGTSVEQFF
TRBJ2-1	TRBV15	-	-	TGTGCCACCAGCAGAGACCAACTAGTTTCCGAGCAGTTCTTC	CATSRDQLVSEQFF
TRBJ2-1	TRBV9	few	-	TGTGCCAGCAGCGTAGACCTAGTAGGTGAGCAGTTCTTC	CASSVDLVGEQFF
TRBJ1-5	TRBV7-9	few	-	TGTGCCAGCAGCCTGGACAGTGGCCAGCCCCAGCATTTT	CASSLDSGQPQHF
TRBJ2-7	TRBV15	-	-	TGTGCCACCAGCAGATCCCAGGGAGAGCAGTACTTC	CATSRSQGEQYF
TRBJ1-5	TRBV5-6	few	TRBD1	TGTGCCAGCAGCTGGGGACAGGGTACTCAGCCCCAGCATTTT	CASSWGQGTQPQHF
TRBJ2-1	TRBV4-1	many	TRBD1	TGCGCCAGCAGCCTGGACAGGCTCGACAATGAGCAGTTCTTC	CASSLDRLDNEQFF
TRBJ1-1	TRBV4-1	-	-	TGCGCCAGCAGCCAAGATAGCGGTTTGGCTTTCTTT	CASSQDSGLAFF
TRBJ2-3	TRBV18	few	-	TGTGCCAGCTCGCGAGCAGACTCACTCCTCACAGATACGCAGTATTTT	CASSRADSLLTDTQYF